Listed below are T cell receptor beta chains from one sample, sequenced in a study of T cells in Graves' hyperthyroidism and ophthalmopathy. TCRdb recomputed calls from the multiplex PCR reads with MiXCR, one row per CDR3 protein. In the table there are about 640,000 distinct CDR3 sequences, roughly 20% of which are singletons. The sample consisted of blood. Receptor source: a man aged 25 to 45 with Graves' ophthalmopathy. Both conserved end residues are part of each CDR3. Each record gives: clone size, D gene, V gene, CDR3 length, J gene, CDR3 DNA, CDR3 protein. D genes are given only for firm matches. Only part of the rows carry a size: once, few, many, or a class if the clone is expanded.

clone size: NA
D gene: NA
V gene: TRBV29-1
CDR3 length: 13
J gene: TRBJ1-2
CDR3 DNA: TGCAGCGTTCGATCGAGCGGTAACTATGGCTACACCTTC
CDR3 protein: CSVRSSGNYGYTF

clone size: NA
D gene: TRBD2
V gene: TRBV19
CDR3 length: 18
J gene: TRBJ2-3
CDR3 DNA: TGTGCCAGTAGTACGATTTATAGCGGGAGTAGGGGGACAGATACGCAGTATTTT
CDR3 protein: CASSTIYSGSRGTDTQYF

clone size: NA
D gene: NA
V gene: TRBV27
CDR3 length: 14
J gene: TRBJ2-7
CDR3 DNA: TGTGCCAGCAGCAGGGACTCCCAGTCCTACGAGCAGTACTTC
CDR3 protein: CASSRDSQSYEQYF

clone size: few
D gene: NA
V gene: TRBV20-1
CDR3 length: 13
J gene: TRBJ1-2
CDR3 DNA: TGCAGTGCTAGAGATCAGAACAGCTATGGCTACACCTTC
CDR3 protein: CSARDQNSYGYTF

clone size: NA
D gene: NA
V gene: TRBV14
CDR3 length: 13
J gene: TRBJ2-7
CDR3 DNA: TGTGCCAGCAGCCAAGAGGATTATTACGAGCAGTACTTC
CDR3 protein: CASSQEDYYEQYF

clone size: few
D gene: TRBD2
V gene: TRBV7-6
CDR3 length: 14
J gene: TRBJ2-7
CDR3 DNA: TGTGCCAGCAGCCAGACTAGCGGCTTCTACGAGCAGTACTTC
CDR3 protein: CASSQTSGFYEQYF

clone size: many
D gene: TRBD2
V gene: TRBV30
CDR3 length: 13
J gene: TRBJ2-1
CDR3 DNA: TGTGCCTGGAGACGCAGCGGGGGCAATGAGCAGTTCTTC
CDR3 protein: CAWRRSGGNEQFF

clone size: many
D gene: NA
V gene: TRBV28
CDR3 length: 14
J gene: TRBJ1-1
CDR3 DNA: TGTGCCAGCTCGACTAGATCAGAGTACACTGAAGCTTTCTTT
CDR3 protein: CASSTRSEYTEAFF

clone size: few
D gene: TRBD2
V gene: TRBV20-1
CDR3 length: 14
J gene: TRBJ2-7
CDR3 DNA: TGCAGTGCTAGACGTCCTAGCGGGAACCACGAGCAGTACTTC
CDR3 protein: CSARRPSGNHEQYF

clone size: NA
D gene: TRBD1
V gene: TRBV27
CDR3 length: 13
J gene: TRBJ1-2
CDR3 DNA: TGTGCCAGCAGGCCCCAGGGGGCGGGCGGCTACACCTTC
CDR3 protein: CASRPQGAGGYTF

clone size: few
D gene: NA
V gene: TRBV20-1
CDR3 length: 14
J gene: TRBJ1-6
CDR3 DNA: TGCAGTGCTAGCCCTAACCGAGGGGATTCACCCCTCCACTTT
CDR3 protein: CSASPNRGDSPLHF

clone size: many
D gene: NA
V gene: TRBV12-3/TRBV12-4
CDR3 length: 14
J gene: TRBJ2-1
CDR3 DNA: TGTGCCAGCAGTTTAGGTGGTATCGACAATGAGCAGTTCTTC
CDR3 protein: CASSLGGIDNEQFF

clone size: NA
D gene: NA
V gene: TRBV18
CDR3 length: 14
J gene: TRBJ2-5
CDR3 DNA: TGTGCCAGCTCACCACCCCGACTAGAAGAGACCCAGTACTTC
CDR3 protein: CASSPPRLEETQYF

clone size: NA
D gene: NA
V gene: TRBV12-3/TRBV12-4
CDR3 length: 13
J gene: TRBJ1-2
CDR3 DNA: TGTGCCAGCAGCCCCCAAAGGCGATATGGCTACACCTTC
CDR3 protein: CASSPQRRYGYTF

clone size: NA
D gene: TRBD2
V gene: TRBV28
CDR3 length: 16
J gene: TRBJ2-7
CDR3 DNA: TGTGCCAGCAGTTTAAGTATAGCGGGAGGGCCTGGGGAGCAGTACTTC
CDR3 protein: CASSLSIAGGPGEQYF

clone size: once
D gene: NA
V gene: TRBV6-1
CDR3 length: 13
J gene: TRBJ2-1
CDR3 DNA: TGTGCCAGCAGTGAAGCGCAAGGGCACGAGCAGTTCTTC
CDR3 protein: CASSEAQGHEQFF

clone size: NA
D gene: TRBD1
V gene: TRBV6-1
CDR3 length: 16
J gene: TRBJ2-7
CDR3 DNA: TGTGCCAGCAGTCACCAGGGACAGACCTCTTCCTACGAGCAGTACTTC
CDR3 protein: CASSHQGQTSSYEQYF

clone size: few
D gene: NA
V gene: TRBV25-1
CDR3 length: 16
J gene: TRBJ1-2
CDR3 DNA: TGTGCCAGCAGTGAAGAGTTGGGAGGCTCCCGGGGTGGCTACACCTTC
CDR3 protein: CASSEELGGSRGGYTF

clone size: few
D gene: TRBD2
V gene: TRBV6-1
CDR3 length: 16
J gene: TRBJ2-1
CDR3 DNA: TGTGCCAGCAGTTATAGGCGGGAGGGCCACTCGCGTGAGCAGTTCTTC
CDR3 protein: CASSYRREGHSREQFF

clone size: many
D gene: NA
V gene: TRBV11-2
CDR3 length: 15
J gene: TRBJ1-5
CDR3 DNA: TGTGCCAGCAGCTTAGGACCAGGGGCCGGTCAGCCCCAGCATTTT
CDR3 protein: CASSLGPGAGQPQHF

clone size: NA
D gene: NA
V gene: TRBV6-5
CDR3 length: 16
J gene: TRBJ1-1
CDR3 DNA: TGTGCCAGCAGTTACTCGAGGACACTCATGAACACTGAAGCTTTCTTT
CDR3 protein: CASSYSRTLMNTEAFF

clone size: many
D gene: NA
V gene: TRBV18
CDR3 length: 16
J gene: TRBJ2-1
CDR3 DNA: TGTGCCAGCTCACCACGACCGGGCCCAGGGTCCGCTGAGCAGTTCTTC
CDR3 protein: CASSPRPGPGSAEQFF

clone size: many
D gene: NA
V gene: TRBV30
CDR3 length: 14
J gene: TRBJ1-5
CDR3 DNA: TGTGCCTGGAGTCGCTCAGTGGAAGGGCAGCCCCAGCATTTT
CDR3 protein: CAWSRSVEGQPQHF

clone size: NA
D gene: NA
V gene: TRBV20-1
CDR3 length: 13
J gene: TRBJ1-4
CDR3 DNA: TGCAGTGCCCCTTGGGGGACGGGGGATGAACTGTTTTTT
CDR3 protein: CSAPWGTGDELFF

clone size: NA
D gene: NA
V gene: TRBV5-6
CDR3 length: 13
J gene: TRBJ2-7
CDR3 DNA: TGTGCCAGCAGCTTGGAGGTTTCCTACGAGCAGTACTTC
CDR3 protein: CASSLEVSYEQYF

clone size: many
D gene: NA
V gene: TRBV6-1
CDR3 length: 13
J gene: TRBJ1-1
CDR3 DNA: TGTGCCAGCAGTGAAGACGGGAACACTGAAGCTTTCTTT
CDR3 protein: CASSEDGNTEAFF

clone size: NA
D gene: TRBD1
V gene: TRBV12-3/TRBV12-4
CDR3 length: 13
J gene: TRBJ1-1
CDR3 DNA: TGTGCCAGCAGTTCTACCATGGGACAGAGGGCTTTCTTT
CDR3 protein: CASSSTMGQRAFF

clone size: NA
D gene: NA
V gene: TRBV9
CDR3 length: 13
J gene: TRBJ1-1
CDR3 DNA: TGTGCCAGCAGCGTCGCAGCGGCAACTGAGGCTTTCTTT
CDR3 protein: CASSVAAATEAFF

clone size: many
D gene: NA
V gene: TRBV7-2
CDR3 length: 13
J gene: TRBJ1-2
CDR3 DNA: TGTGCCAGCAGCTTAGAAGGCGGAAGTGGCTACACCTTC
CDR3 protein: CASSLEGGSGYTF

clone size: NA
D gene: NA
V gene: TRBV7-8
CDR3 length: 15
J gene: TRBJ2-4
CDR3 DNA: TGTGCCAGCAGCTTAGGGCCCGGAAATAAAAACATTCAGTACTTC
CDR3 protein: CASSLGPGNKNIQYF

clone size: many
D gene: NA
V gene: TRBV7-3
CDR3 length: 15
J gene: TRBJ2-2
CDR3 DNA: TGTGCCAGCAGCTTACGGACAGCCGGTACCGGGGAGCTGTTTTTT
CDR3 protein: CASSLRTAGTGELFF

clone size: few
D gene: TRBD2
V gene: TRBV7-2
CDR3 length: 15
J gene: TRBJ2-7
CDR3 DNA: TGTGCCAGCAGCTTATCTCGCGGGAGCTCCTACGAGCAGTACTTC
CDR3 protein: CASSLSRGSSYEQYF

clone size: NA
D gene: NA
V gene: TRBV9
CDR3 length: 14
J gene: TRBJ1-4
CDR3 DNA: TGTGCCAGCAGCTCGGACGGATTTAATGAAAAACTGTTTTTT
CDR3 protein: CASSSDGFNEKLFF

clone size: few
D gene: TRBD1
V gene: TRBV6-2/TRBV6-3
CDR3 length: 16
J gene: TRBJ2-1
CDR3 DNA: TGTGCCAGCAGTCAACCGGGACAGGGATTAGACAATGAGCAGTTCTTC
CDR3 protein: CASSQPGQGLDNEQFF

clone size: few
D gene: NA
V gene: TRBV29-1
CDR3 length: 13
J gene: TRBJ1-1
CDR3 DNA: TGCAGCGTTGTTAGGGGGGTGAACATTGAAGCTTTCTTT
CDR3 protein: CSVVRGVNIEAFF

clone size: NA
D gene: TRBD1
V gene: TRBV6-2/TRBV6-3
CDR3 length: 14
J gene: TRBJ2-1
CDR3 DNA: TGTGCCAGCAGTTGGCCAGGGGGAAGCAATGAGCAGTTCTTC
CDR3 protein: CASSWPGGSNEQFF

clone size: many
D gene: NA
V gene: TRBV12-3/TRBV12-4
CDR3 length: 14
J gene: TRBJ1-1
CDR3 DNA: TGTGCCAGCAGTTTGGGGACACTGAACACTGAAGCTTTCTTT
CDR3 protein: CASSLGTLNTEAFF

clone size: NA
D gene: TRBD2
V gene: TRBV4-1
CDR3 length: 15
J gene: TRBJ2-7
CDR3 DNA: TGCGCCAGCAGCCAACAAACTAGCGGGGCCTACGAGCAGTACTTC
CDR3 protein: CASSQQTSGAYEQYF

clone size: NA
D gene: TRBD2
V gene: TRBV10-3
CDR3 length: 19
J gene: TRBJ2-1
CDR3 DNA: TGTGCCATCAGTGAGTCGGCTAGCGGGAGGGTGAGCTCCTACAATGAGCAGTTCTTC
CDR3 protein: CAISESASGRVSSYNEQFF

clone size: few
D gene: NA
V gene: TRBV28
CDR3 length: 14
J gene: TRBJ2-5
CDR3 DNA: TGTGCCAGCAGTCCGGGTGCCCCCCGGGAGACCCAGTACTTC
CDR3 protein: CASSPGAPRETQYF

clone size: few
D gene: NA
V gene: TRBV5-1
CDR3 length: 13
J gene: TRBJ2-2
CDR3 DNA: TGCGCCAGCAGCTTGGCCCCGGGCGGGGAGCTGTTTTTT
CDR3 protein: CASSLAPGGELFF

clone size: NA
D gene: TRBD1
V gene: TRBV27
CDR3 length: 16
J gene: TRBJ2-6
CDR3 DNA: TGTGCCAGCACGAGGACAGGGCGCTCTGGGGCCAACGTCCTGACTTTC
CDR3 protein: CASTRTGRSGANVLTF

clone size: NA
D gene: NA
V gene: TRBV6-2/TRBV6-3
CDR3 length: 12
J gene: TRBJ2-1
CDR3 DNA: TGTGCCAGCAGTGTTGGGACGAATGAGCAGTTCTTC
CDR3 protein: CASSVGTNEQFF

clone size: few
D gene: TRBD1
V gene: TRBV28
CDR3 length: 15
J gene: TRBJ1-2
CDR3 DNA: TGTGCCAGCAGTGGGGGACAGGGGGTAAGGGATGGCTACACCTTC
CDR3 protein: CASSGGQGVRDGYTF

clone size: many
D gene: NA
V gene: TRBV30
CDR3 length: 15
J gene: TRBJ1-1
CDR3 DNA: TGTGCCTGGAGTGTACTCCAGGGGTGGACCACTGAAGCTTTCTTT
CDR3 protein: CAWSVLQGWTTEAFF